This TCR beta chain was captured in a study of blood T cell repertoires in COVID-19. About the study: PBMCs, B-cell-depleted T cells, or T cells provided the cDNA or gDNA that made up the material.

Seattle-derived patients entered the study during active infection and were followed longitudinally. The V gene's germline CDR1 is LNHDA and CDR2 SQIVND (reference sequence). There are 14 residues in the CDR3. J gave up 2 bases and V 8 bases, and 6 bases lay outside the gene matches. Per the authors' pipeline: Scientists estimated how many nucleated cells there were by amplifying reference gene primers. TCRdb keeps only in-frame clones here, not all; method: immunoSEQ multiplex PCR. V, J and clone size were drawn from that table, and D and trimming were deduced from the DNA. The data contain approximately 210,000 clones, roughly 80% of them seen just once; the ten biggest clones take up approximately 0.9%.

The chain has TRBV19 and TRBJ1-1; 9 bases line up with TRBD1. The source material was peripheral blood. The sequence came from a man between 60 and 75 years old with COVID-19, enrolled during active disease. For the CDR3, the DNA is TGTGCCAGTTCCAGGGACAGGGTCAACACTGAAGCTTTCTTT. Its translation: CASSRDRVNTEAFF. The variable domain in full, completed from reference TRBV19 and TRBJ1-1, reads DGGITQSPKYLFRKEGQNVTLSCEQNLNHDAMYWYRQDPGQGLRLIYYSQIVNDFQKGDIAEGYSVSREKKESFPLTVTSAQKNPTAFYLCASSRDRVNTEAFFGQGTRLTVV.